The 19 T cell receptor beta chains reported below all come from one sample, sequenced in a study of cytomegalovirus exposure and HLA in healthy donors. The PCR used 60 Vbeta and 13 Jbeta primers. This table comes from immunoSEQ multiplex PCR, and its TCRdb copy is limited to in-frame clones, with some not included. The sample yields about 130,000 clones, around 72% seen once. Sequencing was done on a sample of PBMCs. These receptors originate from a human donor in good health.

V and J are TRBV11-2 and TRBJ2-3; 11 bases match TRBD2. J lost 2 bases, V lost 1 base, and 11 bases had no gene match. The V gene's germline CDR1 is SGHAT and CDR2 FQNNGV. The CDR3 loop spans 19 amino acids. CDR3 sequence reads: CASSLGLAGHVSYTDTQYF. CDR3 sequence (DNA): TGTGCCAGCAGCTTAGGACTAGCGGGGCATGTCTCTTACACAGATACGCAGTATTTT.

The chain has TRBV27 and TRBJ2-5; 8 nucleotides line up with TRBD1. The J segment lost 5 bases and the V segment lost 11 bases, leaving 10 bases of the junction unmatched. The CDR3 extends over 13 amino acids. CDR1 and CDR2 (germline): MNHEY, SMNVEV (reference sequence). The CDR3 region is CAVGRGPRETQYF. The CDR3 region has the DNA TGTGCCGTGGGCAGGGGGCCCCGGGAGACCCAGTACTTC.

Regarding this clone: Given the absence of the conserved phenylalanine or tryptophan at the CDR3 end, a read error is likely. The chain recombines TRBV4-2 with TRBJ1-1; D uncertain. The CDR3 is 14 residues long. Germline assignment: CDR1 LGHNA and CDR2 YNFKEQ. V lost 2 bases, J lost 1 base, and 8 bases lay in between. The CDR3 DNA follows: TGTGCCAGCAGCCAACGCGCAGGGAACACTGAAGCTTTCCTT. It yields the protein CASSQRAGNTEAFL.

This chain connects TRBV7-2 to TRBJ2-7, with 7 bases aligning to TRBD1. The CDR3 has 14 amino acids. CDR1 and CDR2 from the germline V gene are SGHTA and FQGNSA. After removal of 3 bases from V and 5 bases from J, the junction contained 7 bases not matched to a gene. CDR3 loop: CASSFLGGANEQYF. Written as DNA, the CDR3 is TGTGCCAGCAGCTTTCTAGGGGGCGCTAACGAGCAGTACTTC.

The DNA of the CDR3 is TGTGCCAGCAGCTTAGCTGGGGCCGAGCAGTACTTC. As protein: CASSLAGAEQYF. V usage is TRBV7-6 and J usage is TRBJ2-7, with D perhaps TRBD1 (5 bases). The germline V and J ends were trimmed by 0 bases and 6 bases, with 6 bases remaining between them. The CDR3 covers 12 residues. Per the germline V gene, CDR1 is SGHVS and CDR2 is FNYEAQ.

This clone was counted between two and nine times. The genes are TRBV28 and TRBJ2-7; 9 bases fit TRBD1. Trimming removed 1 base from V and 1 base from J; junction bases left unmatched: 2. Germline loops: CDR1 MDHEN, CDR2 SYDVKM. The CDR3 is 15 amino acids. The CDR3 sequence: CASSLYGTGSYEQYF. In DNA, the CDR3 is TGTGCCAGCAGTTTATATGGGACAGGGTCCTACGAGCAGTACTTC.

The chain recombines TRBV12-2 with TRBJ2-3; the table's D call, TRBD2, has no DNA check behind it. TRBV12-2 is described as a pseudogene. The CDR3 covers 15 residues. This chain's CDR3 is CASRQIAGGPDTQYF. The DNA for the CDR3 is TGTGCAAGTCGCCAGATAGCGGGAGGGCCCGATACGCAGTATTTT.

This clone occurred a few times. This chain uses TRBV27 with TRBJ2-3, with D perhaps matching TRBD1 (6 bases). CDR1 is MNHEY, CDR2 SMNVEV, per germline (reference sequence). The germline V and J ends were trimmed by 5 bases and 5 bases, with 14 bases remaining between them. The CDR3 runs to 14 residues. In DNA form, the CDR3 reads TGTGCCAGCAGTCCGAGACTACAGGGAGATACGCAGTATTTT. This sequence encodes CASSPRLQGDTQYF.

This clone has a handful of counts. The chain couples TRBV6-6 to TRBJ2-1; 12 positions agree with TRBD1. Germline V gene data show CDR1 as MNHNY and CDR2 as SVGAGI (reference sequence). Losses at the gene ends were 0 bases for V and 7 bases for J; bases not matched to a gene: 4. The CDR3 extends over 16 amino acids. This chain's CDR3 is CASSYSGTGGYNEQFF. The CDR3 DNA reads TGTGCCAGCAGTTACTCCGGGACAGGGGGCTATAATGAGCAGTTCTTC.

This clone appeared a single time. V is TRBV5-4 and J is TRBJ2-5; D may be TRBD1 (6 bases). The last part of the DNA fits TRBJ2-7 better; the J call may be wrong. CDR1 and CDR2 from the germline V gene are SGHNT and YYREEE (reference sequence). CDR3 length: 15 amino acids. This CDR3 reads CASSLVSRGIYEQYF. The CDR3 DNA reads TGTGCCAGCAGCTTGGTTTCGAGGGGGATCTACGAGCAGTACTTC.

The V gene is TRBV19, the J gene TRBJ1-1, with D tentatively TRBD1 (6 bases). Trimming removed 2 bases from V and 7 bases from J, with 20 bases in between. The CDR3 length is 16 residues. Germline V gives CDR1 LNHDA, CDR2 SQIVND (reference sequence). The CDR3 loop reads CASSIKAQGSANEAFF. The CDR3 DNA reads TGTGCCAGTAGTATAAAGGCCCAGGGGTCGGCTAATGAAGCTTTCTTT.

Only a few counts were recorded for this clone. The J gene is TRBJ2-2, the V gene TRBV30; TRBD2 might be the D (6 bases). The CDR3 totals 16 residues. V lost 0 bases, J lost 1 base, and 12 bases lay in between. From germline, CDR1 is GTSNPN and CDR2 SVGIG (reference sequence). CDR3 protein: CAWSVRLGRNTGELFF. CDR3 nucleotides: TGTGCCTGGAGTGTTCGACTAGGGAGGAACACCGGGGAGCTGTTTTTT.

This sequence joins TRBV7-6 and TRBJ1-5; 7 bases align to TRBD1. The junction had 7 bases not matched to a gene; V was cut back by 4 bases and J by 7 bases. Per germline, CDR1 SGHVS and CDR2 FNYEAQ. The CDR3 sequence is 14 residues long. The CDR3 here is CASSSGQRDQPQHF. The CDR3, as DNA: TGTGCCAGCAGCTCGGGACAGAGGGACCAGCCCCAGCATTTT.

The chain has TRBV19 and TRBJ2-5, with 7 bases that match TRBD2. This CDR3 is built from 14 residues. Per germline, CDR1 LNHDA and CDR2 SQIVND (reference sequence). J was trimmed by 7 bases and V by 4 bases; bases with no gene match: 9. CDR3 bases: TGTGCCAGTAGTAGACGCGGGAGCGGAGGGACCCAGTACTTC. It translates to CASSRRGSGGTQYF.

The genes are TRBV4-1 and TRBJ2-3; TRBD1 is a possible D gene (5 bases). CDR1 is MGHRA, CDR2 YSYEKL, per germline. The V gene lost 0 bases and the J gene lost 0 bases, with 10 bases spanning the gap. The CDR3 totals 16 residues. The CDR3 nucleotides read TGCGCCAGCAGCCAAGATCCTGGGGCGAGCACAGATACGCAGTATTTT. This sequence encodes CASSQDPGASTDTQYF.

The chain joins TRBV7-6 to TRBJ2-3, with D tentatively TRBD1 (6 bases). This CDR3 contains 12 residues. The V gene lost 5 bases and the J gene lost 4 bases, with 7 bases spanning the gap. Looked up from germline, CDR1 is SGHVS and CDR2 is FNYEAQ. This CDR3 reads CASSHRADTQYF. The CDR3 nucleotides are TGTGCCAGCAGCCACAGGGCAGATACGCAGTATTTT.

The V and J genes are TRBV7-2 and TRBJ2-3; D might be TRBD2 (6 bases). Germline values: CDR1 SGHTA, CDR2 FQGNSA. Trimming stripped 1 base from V and 7 bases from J, with 12 bases between. There are 14 residues in the CDR3. The CDR3 loop is CASSLVRDKNTQYF. Written as DNA, the CDR3 is TGTGCCAGCAGCTTAGTGCGGGATAAGAATACGCAGTATTTT. The whole variable domain, filled in from reference TRBV7-2 and TRBJ2-3, reads GAGVSQSPSNKVTEKGKDVELRCDPISGHTALYWYRQSLGQGLEFLIYFQGNSAPDKSGLPSDRFSAERTGGSVSTLTIQRTQQEDSAVYLCASSLVRDKNTQYFGPGTRLTVL.

This clone showed up just a few times. The genes are TRBV5-1 and TRBJ1-4, with D possibly matching TRBD1 (5 bases). CDR1 is SGHRS, CDR2 YFSETQ, per germline. V lost 5 bases, J lost 3 bases, and 8 bases lay in between. This CDR3 comprises 13 residues. CDR3 DNA sequence: TGCGCCAGCAGGACAGACCCTAATGAAAAACTGTTTTTT. Encoded protein: CASRTDPNEKLFF.

The chain has TRBV28 and TRBJ1-2; 7 bases align to TRBD1. J gave up 0 bases and V 5 bases, and 3 bases lay outside the gene matches. CDR1 is MDHEN and CDR2 is SYDVKM in the germline V gene. This CDR3 contains 14 residues. CDR3 protein: CASSGDSPNYGYTF. For the CDR3, the DNA is TGTGCCAGCAGTGGGGACAGTCCTAACTATGGCTACACCTTC.